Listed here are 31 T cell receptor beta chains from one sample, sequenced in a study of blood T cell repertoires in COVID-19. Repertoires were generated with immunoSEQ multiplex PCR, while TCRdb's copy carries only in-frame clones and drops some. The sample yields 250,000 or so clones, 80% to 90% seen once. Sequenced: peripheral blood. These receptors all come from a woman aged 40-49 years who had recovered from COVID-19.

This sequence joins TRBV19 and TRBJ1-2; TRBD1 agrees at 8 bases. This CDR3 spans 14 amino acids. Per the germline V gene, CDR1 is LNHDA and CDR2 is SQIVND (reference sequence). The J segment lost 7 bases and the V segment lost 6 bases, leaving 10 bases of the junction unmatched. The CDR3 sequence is CASSSGTGRIGYTF. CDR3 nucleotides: TGTGCCAGTAGCTCCGGGACAGGAAGGATTGGCTACACCTTC.

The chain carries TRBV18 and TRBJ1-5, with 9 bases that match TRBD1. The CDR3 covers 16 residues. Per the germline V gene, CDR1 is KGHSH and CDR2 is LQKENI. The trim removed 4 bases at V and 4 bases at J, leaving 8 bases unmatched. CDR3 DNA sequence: TGTGCCAGCTCACAGGGACAGGGAGGAATAAATCAGCCCCAGCATTTT. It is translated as CASSQGQGGINQPQHF.

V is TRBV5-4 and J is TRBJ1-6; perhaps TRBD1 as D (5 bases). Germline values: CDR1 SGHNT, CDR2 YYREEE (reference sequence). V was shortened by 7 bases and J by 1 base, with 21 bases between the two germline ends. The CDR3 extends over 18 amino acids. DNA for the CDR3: TGTGCCAGCCGGGTGGGGGGGTCTGGAGGGTCCTATAATTCACCCCTCCACTTT. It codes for CASRVGGSGGSYNSPLHF.

The CDR3 sequence is CASSYGDRGYNEQFF. Here the CDR3 DNA reads TGCGCCAGCAGCTACGGGGACAGGGGGTACAATGAGCAGTTCTTC. The chain uses TRBV5-1 and TRBJ2-1, with 11 bases identical to TRBD1. This CDR3 is built from 15 residues. Trimming removed 3 bases from V and 4 bases from J; junction bases left unmatched: 3. Germline V gives CDR1 SGHRS, CDR2 YFSETQ.

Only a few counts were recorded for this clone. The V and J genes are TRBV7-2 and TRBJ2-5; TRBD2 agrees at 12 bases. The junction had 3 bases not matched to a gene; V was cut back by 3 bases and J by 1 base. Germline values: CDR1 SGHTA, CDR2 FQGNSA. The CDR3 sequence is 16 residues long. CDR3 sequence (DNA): TGTGCCAGCAGCTTGGGGGGACTAGCGGGCCAAGAGACCCAGTACTTC. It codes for CASSLGGLAGQETQYF. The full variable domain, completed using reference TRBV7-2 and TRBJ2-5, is GAGVSQSPSNKVTEKGKDVELRCDPISGHTALYWYRQSLGQGLEFLIYFQGNSAPDKSGLPSDRFSAERTGGSVSTLTIQRTQQEDSAVYLCASSLGGLAGQETQYFGPGTRLLVL.

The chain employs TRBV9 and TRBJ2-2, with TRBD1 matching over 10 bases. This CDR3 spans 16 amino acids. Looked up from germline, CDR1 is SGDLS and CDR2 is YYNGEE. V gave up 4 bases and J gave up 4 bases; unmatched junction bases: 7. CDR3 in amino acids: CASSLGTGEITGELFF. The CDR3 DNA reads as TGTGCCAGCAGCCTAGGGACAGGGGAGATCACCGGGGAGCTGTTTTTT. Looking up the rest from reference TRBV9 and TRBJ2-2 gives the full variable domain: DSGVTQTPKHLITATGQRVTLRCSPRSGDLSVYWYQQSLDQGLQFLIQYYNGEERAKGNILERFSAQQFPDLHSELNLSSLELGDSALYFCASSLGTGEITGELFFGEGSRLTVL.

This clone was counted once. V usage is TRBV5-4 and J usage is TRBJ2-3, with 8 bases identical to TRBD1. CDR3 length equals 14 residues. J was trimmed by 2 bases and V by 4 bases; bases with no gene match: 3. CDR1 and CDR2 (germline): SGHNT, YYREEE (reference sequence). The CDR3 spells CASSPGQVTDTQYF. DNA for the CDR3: TGTGCCAGCAGCCCGGGACAGGTCACAGATACGCAGTATTTT.

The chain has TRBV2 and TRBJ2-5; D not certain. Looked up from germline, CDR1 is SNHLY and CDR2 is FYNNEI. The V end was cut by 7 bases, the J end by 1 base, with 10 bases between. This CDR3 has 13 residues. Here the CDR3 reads CASISRPQETQYF. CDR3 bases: TGTGCCAGCATTTCCAGGCCCCAAGAGACCCAGTACTTC.

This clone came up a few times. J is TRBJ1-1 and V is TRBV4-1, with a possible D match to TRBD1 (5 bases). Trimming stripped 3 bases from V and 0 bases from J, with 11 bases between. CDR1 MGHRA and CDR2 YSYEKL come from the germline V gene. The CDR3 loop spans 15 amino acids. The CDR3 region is CASSHRAGLNTEAFF. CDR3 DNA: TGCGCCAGCAGCCACAGGGCAGGGTTGAACACTGAAGCTTTCTTT.

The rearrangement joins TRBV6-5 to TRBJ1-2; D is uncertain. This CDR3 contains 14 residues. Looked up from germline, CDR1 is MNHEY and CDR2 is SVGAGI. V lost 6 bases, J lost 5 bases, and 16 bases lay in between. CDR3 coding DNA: TGTGCCAGCAGACAGAAGCTAACAGATTATGGCTACACCTTC. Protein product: CASRQKLTDYGYTF.

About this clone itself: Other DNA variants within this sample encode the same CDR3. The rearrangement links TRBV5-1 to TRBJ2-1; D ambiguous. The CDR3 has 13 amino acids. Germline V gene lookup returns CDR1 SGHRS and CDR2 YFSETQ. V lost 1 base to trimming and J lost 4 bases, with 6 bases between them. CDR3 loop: CASSLSGYNEQFF. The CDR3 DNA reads TGCGCCAGCAGCTTGTCAGGATACAATGAGCAGTTCTTC.

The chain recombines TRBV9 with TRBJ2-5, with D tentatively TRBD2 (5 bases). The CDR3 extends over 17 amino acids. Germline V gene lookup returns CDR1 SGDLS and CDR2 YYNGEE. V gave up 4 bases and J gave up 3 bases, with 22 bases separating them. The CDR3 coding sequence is TGTGCCAGCAGCCCCGGCGGCGGACGGGGAACAAAAGAGACCCAGTACTTC. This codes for CASSPGGGRGTKETQYF.

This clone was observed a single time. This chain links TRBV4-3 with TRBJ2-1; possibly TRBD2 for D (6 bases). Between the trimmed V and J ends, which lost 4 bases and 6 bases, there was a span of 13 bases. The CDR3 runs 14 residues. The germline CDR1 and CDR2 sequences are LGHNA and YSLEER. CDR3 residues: CASSPAGGSNEQFF. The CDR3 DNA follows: TGCGCCAGCAGCCCGGCTGGGGGGTCCAATGAGCAGTTCTTC.

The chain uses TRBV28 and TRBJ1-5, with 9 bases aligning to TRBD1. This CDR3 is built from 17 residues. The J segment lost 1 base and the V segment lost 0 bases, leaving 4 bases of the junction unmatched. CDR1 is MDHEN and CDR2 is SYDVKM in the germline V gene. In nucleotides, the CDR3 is TGTGCCAGCAGTTTATGGGGGGACAGGGTGAGCAATCAGCCCCAGCATTTT. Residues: CASSLWGDRVSNQPQHF.

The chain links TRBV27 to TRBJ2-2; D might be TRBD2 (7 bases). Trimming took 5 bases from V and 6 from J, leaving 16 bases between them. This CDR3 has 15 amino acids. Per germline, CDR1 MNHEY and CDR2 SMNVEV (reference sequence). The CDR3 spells CASSLRGAVSGELFF. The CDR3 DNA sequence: TGTGCCAGCAGTCTACGGGGGGCGGTTTCCGGGGAGCTGTTTTTT.

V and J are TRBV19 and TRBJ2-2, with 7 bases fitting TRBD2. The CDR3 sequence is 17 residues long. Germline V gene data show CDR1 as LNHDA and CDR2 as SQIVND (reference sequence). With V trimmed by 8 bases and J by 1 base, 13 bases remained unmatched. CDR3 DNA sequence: TGTGCCAGTTACCCCGGGACTACCTTTCTGAACACCGGGGAGCTGTTTTTT. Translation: CASYPGTTFLNTGELFF.

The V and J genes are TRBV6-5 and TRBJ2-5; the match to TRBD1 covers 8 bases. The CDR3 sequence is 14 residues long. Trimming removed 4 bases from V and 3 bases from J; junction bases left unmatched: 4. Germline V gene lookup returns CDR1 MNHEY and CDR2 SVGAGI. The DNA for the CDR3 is TGTGCCAGCAGTTCCCCGACAGGGGAAGAGACCCAGTACTTC. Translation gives CASSSPTGEETQYF.

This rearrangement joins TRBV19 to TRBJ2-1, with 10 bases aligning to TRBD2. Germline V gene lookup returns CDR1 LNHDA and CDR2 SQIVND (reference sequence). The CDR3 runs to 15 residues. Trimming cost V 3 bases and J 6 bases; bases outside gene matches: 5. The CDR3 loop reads CASSMIAGGPNEQFF. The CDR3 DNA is TGTGCCAGTAGTATGATAGCGGGAGGCCCCAATGAGCAGTTCTTC.

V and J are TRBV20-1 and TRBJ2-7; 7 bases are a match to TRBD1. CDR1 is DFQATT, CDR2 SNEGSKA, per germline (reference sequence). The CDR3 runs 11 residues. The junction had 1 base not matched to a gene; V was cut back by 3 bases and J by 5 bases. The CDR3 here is CSASDRDEQYF. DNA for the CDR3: TGCAGTGCTAGCGACAGGGACGAGCAGTACTTC.

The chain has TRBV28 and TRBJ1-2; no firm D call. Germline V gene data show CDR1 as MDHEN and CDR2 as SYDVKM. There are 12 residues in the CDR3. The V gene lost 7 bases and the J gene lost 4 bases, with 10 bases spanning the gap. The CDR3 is CASTGVSYGYTF. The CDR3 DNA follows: TGTGCCAGCACCGGGGTGAGCTATGGCTACACCTTC.

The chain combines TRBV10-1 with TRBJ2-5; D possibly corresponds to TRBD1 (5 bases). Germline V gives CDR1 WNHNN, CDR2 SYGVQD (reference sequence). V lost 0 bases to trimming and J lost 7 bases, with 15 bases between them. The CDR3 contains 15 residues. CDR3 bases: TGCGCCAGCAGTGAGTCGCTGGGTCCTCAGGGGACCCAGTACTTC. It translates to CASSESLGPQGTQYF.

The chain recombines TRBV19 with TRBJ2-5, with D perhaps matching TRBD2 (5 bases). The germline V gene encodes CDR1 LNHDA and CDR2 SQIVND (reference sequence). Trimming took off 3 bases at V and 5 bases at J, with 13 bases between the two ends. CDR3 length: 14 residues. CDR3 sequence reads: CASSMGSRGETQYF. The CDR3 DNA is TGTGCCAGTAGTATGGGCAGTAGAGGGGAGACCCAGTACTTC.

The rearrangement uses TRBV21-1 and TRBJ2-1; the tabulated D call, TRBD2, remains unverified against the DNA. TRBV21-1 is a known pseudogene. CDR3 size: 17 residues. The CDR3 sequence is CASSSLRAIGSYNEQFF. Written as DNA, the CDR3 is TGTGCCAGCAGCAGTCTGCGCGCGATCGGCTCCTACAATGAGCAGTTCTTC.

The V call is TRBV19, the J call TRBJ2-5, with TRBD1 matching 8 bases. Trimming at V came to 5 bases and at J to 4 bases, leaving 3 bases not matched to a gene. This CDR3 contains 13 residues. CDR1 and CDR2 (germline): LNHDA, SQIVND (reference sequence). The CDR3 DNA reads TGTGCCAGTAGTGTACAGGGGGGAGAGACCCAGTACTTC. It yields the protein CASSVQGGETQYF.

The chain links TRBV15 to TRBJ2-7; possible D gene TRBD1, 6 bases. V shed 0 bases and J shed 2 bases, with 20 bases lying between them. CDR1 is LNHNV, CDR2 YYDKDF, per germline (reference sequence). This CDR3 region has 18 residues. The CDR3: CATSRDQLSGAIPYEQYF. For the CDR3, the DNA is TGTGCCACCAGCAGAGATCAATTGTCAGGGGCAATTCCCTACGAGCAGTACTTC.

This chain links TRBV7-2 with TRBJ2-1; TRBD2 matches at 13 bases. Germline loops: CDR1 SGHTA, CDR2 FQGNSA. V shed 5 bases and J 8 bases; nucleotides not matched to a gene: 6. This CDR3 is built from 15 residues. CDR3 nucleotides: TGTGCCAGCAGCCTAAGGACTAGCGGGAGCGATGAGCAGTTCTTC. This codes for CASSLRTSGSDEQFF.

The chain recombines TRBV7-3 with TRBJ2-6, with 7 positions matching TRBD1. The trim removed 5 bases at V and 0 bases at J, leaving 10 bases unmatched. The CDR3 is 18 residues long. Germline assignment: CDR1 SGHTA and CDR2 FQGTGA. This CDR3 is CASSLAGTAFSGANVLTF. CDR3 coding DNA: TGTGCCAGCAGCCTAGCCGGGACAGCCTTCTCTGGGGCCAACGTCCTGACTTTC.

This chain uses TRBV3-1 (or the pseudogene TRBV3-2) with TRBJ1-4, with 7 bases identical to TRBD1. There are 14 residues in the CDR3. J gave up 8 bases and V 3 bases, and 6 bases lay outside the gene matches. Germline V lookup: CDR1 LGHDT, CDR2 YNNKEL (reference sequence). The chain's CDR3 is CASSQRQGGEKLFF. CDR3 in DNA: TGTGCCAGCAGCCAGAGACAGGGCGGCGAAAAACTGTTTTTT.

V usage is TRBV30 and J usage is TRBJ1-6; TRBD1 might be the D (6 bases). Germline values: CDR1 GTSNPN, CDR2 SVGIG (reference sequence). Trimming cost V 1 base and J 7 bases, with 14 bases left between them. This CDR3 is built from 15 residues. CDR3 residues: CAWSASWGPNSPLHF. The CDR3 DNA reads TGTGCCTGGAGTGCCTCGTGGGGGCCAAATTCACCCCTCCACTTT.

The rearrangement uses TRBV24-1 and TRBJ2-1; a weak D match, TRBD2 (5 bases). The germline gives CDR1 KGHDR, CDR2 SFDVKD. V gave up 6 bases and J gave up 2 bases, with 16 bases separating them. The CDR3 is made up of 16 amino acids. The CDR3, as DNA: TGTGCCACCAGTTTCGCCAGCGGTTCCCCCTACAATGAGCAGTTCTTC. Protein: CATSFASGSPYNEQFF.

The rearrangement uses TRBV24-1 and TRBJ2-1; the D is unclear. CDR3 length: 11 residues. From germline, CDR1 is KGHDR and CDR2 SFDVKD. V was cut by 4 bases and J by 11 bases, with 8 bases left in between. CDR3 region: CATSDQTKQFF. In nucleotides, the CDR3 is TGTGCCACCAGTGACCAAACTAAGCAGTTCTTC.